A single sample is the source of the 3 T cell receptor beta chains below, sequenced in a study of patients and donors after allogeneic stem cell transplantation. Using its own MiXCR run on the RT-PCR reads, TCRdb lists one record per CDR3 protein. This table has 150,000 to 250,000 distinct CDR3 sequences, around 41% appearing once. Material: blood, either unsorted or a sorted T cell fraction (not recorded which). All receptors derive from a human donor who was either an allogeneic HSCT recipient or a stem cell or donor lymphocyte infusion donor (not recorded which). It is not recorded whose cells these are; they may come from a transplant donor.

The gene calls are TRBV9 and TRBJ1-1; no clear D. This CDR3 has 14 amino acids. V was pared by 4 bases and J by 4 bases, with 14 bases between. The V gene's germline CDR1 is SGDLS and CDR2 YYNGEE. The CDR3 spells CASSPGPPGTEAFF. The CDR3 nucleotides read TGTGCCAGCAGCCCAGGACCCCCGGGCACTGAAGCTTTCTTT.

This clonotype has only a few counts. The DNA for the CDR3 is TGTGCCAGCAGTTCAGGGGCTTATTCCGGCTACACCTTC. The encoded protein is CASSSGAYSGYTF. The rearrangement links TRBV28 to TRBJ1-2; D might be TRBD1 (6 bases). V was pared by 4 bases and J by 8 bases, with 14 bases between. Germline lookup yields CDR1 MDHEN and CDR2 SYDVKM. The CDR3 is 13 residues long.

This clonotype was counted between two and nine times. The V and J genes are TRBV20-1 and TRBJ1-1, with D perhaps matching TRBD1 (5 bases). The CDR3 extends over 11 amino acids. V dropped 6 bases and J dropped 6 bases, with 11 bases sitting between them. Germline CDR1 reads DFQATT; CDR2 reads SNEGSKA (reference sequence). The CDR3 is CSAAGRAEAFF. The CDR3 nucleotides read TGCAGTGCGGCGGGGCGGGCTGAAGCTTTCTTT.